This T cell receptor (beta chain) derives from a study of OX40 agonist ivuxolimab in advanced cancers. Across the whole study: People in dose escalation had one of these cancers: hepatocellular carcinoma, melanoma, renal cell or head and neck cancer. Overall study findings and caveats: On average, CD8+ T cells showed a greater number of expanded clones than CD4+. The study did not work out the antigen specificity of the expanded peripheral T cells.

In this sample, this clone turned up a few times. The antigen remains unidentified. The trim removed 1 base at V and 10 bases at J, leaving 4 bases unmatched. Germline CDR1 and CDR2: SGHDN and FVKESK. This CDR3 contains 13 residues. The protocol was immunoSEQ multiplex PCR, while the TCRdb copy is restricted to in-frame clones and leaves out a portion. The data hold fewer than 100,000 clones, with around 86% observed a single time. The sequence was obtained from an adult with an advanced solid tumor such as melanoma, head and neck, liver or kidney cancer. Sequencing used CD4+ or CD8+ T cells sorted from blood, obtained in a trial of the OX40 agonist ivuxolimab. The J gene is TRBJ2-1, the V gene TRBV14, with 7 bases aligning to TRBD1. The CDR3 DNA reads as TGTGCCAGCAGCCAAGGAAGGGGGCGGGAGCAGTTCTTC. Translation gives CASSQGRGREQFF.